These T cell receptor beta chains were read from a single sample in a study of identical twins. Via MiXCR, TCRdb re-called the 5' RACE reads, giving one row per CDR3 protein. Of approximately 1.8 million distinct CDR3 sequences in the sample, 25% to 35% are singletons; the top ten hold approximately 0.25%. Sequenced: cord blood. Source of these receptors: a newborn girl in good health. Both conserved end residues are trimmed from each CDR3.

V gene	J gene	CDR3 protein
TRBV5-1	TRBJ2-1	ASNLGLAGTNEQF
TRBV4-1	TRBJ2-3	ASSQDRSKPFTDTQY
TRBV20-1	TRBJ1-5	SARDLRGGDQPQH
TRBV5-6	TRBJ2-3	ASSIASGRAFTDTQY
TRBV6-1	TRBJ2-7	ASSPGGMSVDRGSYEQY
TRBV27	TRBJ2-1	ASSLSGREGRPNEQF
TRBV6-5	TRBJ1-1	ASSYSIKGARGDWNTEAF
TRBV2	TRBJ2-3	ASSPPEASTDTQY
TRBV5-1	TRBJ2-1	ANSLEASGRRDQF
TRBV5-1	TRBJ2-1	ASTPREGVEQF